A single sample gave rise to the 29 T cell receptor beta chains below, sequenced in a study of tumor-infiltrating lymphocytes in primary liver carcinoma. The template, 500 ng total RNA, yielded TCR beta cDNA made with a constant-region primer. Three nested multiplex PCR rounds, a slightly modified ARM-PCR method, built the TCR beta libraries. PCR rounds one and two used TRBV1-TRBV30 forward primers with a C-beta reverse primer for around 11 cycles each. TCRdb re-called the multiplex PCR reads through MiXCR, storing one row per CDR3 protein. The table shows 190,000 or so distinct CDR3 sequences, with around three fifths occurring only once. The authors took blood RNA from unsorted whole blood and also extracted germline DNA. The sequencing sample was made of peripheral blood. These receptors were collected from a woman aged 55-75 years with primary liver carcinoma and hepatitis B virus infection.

CDR3 protein: CASSLTGDRGLETQYF. CDR3 in DNA: TGTGCCAGCAGTCTCACCGGGGACAGGGGGCTAGAGACCCAGTACTTC. The chain joins TRBV6-6 to TRBJ2-5; 12 nucleotides match TRBD1. Trimming removed 5 bases from V and 4 bases from J; junction bases left unmatched: 8. The CDR3 is made up of 16 amino acids. The germline CDR1 and CDR2 sequences are MNHNY and SVGAGI (reference sequence).

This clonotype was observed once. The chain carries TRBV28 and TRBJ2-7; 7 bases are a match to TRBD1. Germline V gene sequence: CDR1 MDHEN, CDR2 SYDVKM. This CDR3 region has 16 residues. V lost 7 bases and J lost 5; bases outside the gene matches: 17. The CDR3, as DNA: TGTGCCAGCACCGGCCCCAGGGGGAGTGGCTTCCACGAGCAGTACTTC. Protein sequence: CASTGPRGSGFHEQYF.

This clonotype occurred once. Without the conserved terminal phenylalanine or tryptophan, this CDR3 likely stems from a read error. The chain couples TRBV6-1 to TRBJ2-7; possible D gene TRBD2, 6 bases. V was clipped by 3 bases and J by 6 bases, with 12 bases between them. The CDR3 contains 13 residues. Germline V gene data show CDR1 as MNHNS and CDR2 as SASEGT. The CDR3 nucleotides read TGTGCCAGCAGTGATGGGGGAGGACTCGAGCAGTACATC. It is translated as CASSDGGGLEQYI.

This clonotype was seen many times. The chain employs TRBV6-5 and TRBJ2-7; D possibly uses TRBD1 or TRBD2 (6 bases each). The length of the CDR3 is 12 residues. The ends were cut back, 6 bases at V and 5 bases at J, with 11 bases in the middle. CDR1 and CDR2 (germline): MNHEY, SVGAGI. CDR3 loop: CASSPRGDEQYF. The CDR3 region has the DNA TGTGCCAGCAGCCCGAGGGGGGACGAGCAGTACTTC.

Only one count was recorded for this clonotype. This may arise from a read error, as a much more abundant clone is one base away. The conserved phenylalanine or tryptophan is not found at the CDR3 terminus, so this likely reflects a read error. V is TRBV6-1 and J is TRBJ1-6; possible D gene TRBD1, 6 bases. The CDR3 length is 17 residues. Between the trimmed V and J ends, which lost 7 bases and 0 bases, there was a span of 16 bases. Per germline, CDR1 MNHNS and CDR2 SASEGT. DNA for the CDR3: TGTGCCAGCACCCCCGGCGGGGGGCGCTCCTATAATTCACCCCTCCACTGT. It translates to CASTPGGGRSYNSPLHC.

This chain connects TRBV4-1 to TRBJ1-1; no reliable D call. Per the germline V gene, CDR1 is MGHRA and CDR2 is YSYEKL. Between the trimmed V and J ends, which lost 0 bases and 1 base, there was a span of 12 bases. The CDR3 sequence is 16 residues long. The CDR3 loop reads CASSQDLRPPNTEAFF. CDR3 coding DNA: TGCGCCAGCAGCCAAGATCTCAGGCCCCCGAACACTGAAGCTTTCTTT.

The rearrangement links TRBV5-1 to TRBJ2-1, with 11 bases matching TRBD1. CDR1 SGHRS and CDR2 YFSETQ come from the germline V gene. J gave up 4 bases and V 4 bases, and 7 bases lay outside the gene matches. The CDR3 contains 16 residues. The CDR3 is CASSITGQGGYNEQFF. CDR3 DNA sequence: TGCGCCAGCAGCATCACGGGACAGGGGGGGTACAATGAGCAGTTCTTC.

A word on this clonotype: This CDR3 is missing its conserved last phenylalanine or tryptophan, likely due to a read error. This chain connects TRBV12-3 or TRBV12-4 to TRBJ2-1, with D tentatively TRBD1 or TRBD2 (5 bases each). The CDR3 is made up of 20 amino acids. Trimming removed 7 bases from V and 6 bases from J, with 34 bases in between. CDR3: CASISSLRRVTKTGGNEQFL. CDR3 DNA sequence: TGTGCCAGCATTTCCTCCCTCCGGCGGGTAACGAAGACTGGGGGCAATGAGCAGTTCTTA.

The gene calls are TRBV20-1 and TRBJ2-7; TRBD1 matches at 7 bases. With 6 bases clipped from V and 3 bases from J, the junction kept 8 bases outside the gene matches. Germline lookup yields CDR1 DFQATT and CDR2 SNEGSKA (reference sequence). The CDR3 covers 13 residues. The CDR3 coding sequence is TGCAGTGCAGAAAGAGGGGACAGCTACGAGCAGTACTTC. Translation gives CSAERGDSYEQYF.

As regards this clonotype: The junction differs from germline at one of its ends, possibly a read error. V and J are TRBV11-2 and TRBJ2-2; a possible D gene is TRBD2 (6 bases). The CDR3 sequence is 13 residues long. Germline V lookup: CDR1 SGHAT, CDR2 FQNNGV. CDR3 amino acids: CASNLERARELFF. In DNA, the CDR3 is TGTGCCAGCAACTTAGAGCGGGCCAGGGAGCTGTTTTTT. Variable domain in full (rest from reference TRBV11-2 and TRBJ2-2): EAGVAQSPRYKIIEKRQSVAFWCNPISGHATLYWYQQILGQGPKLLIQFQNNGVVDDSQLPKDRFSAERLKGVDSTLKIQPAKLEDSAVYLCASNLERARELFFGEGSRLTVL.

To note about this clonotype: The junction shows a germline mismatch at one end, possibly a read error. The CDR3 reads CASSLEGRDMSCTETFF. For the CDR3, the DNA is TGTGCCAGCAGCTTAGAGGGTCGGGACATGTCTTGCACTGAAACTTTCTTT. This chain joins TRBV11-3 and TRBJ1-1; perhaps TRBD1 as D (6 bases). Germline V CDR1 and CDR2: SGHNT, YENEEA. The CDR3 runs 17 residues.

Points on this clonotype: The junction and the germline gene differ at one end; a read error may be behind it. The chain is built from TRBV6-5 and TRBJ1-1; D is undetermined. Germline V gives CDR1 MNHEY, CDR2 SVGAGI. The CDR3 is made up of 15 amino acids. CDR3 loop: CASIPRAKGNAEALF. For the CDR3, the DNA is TGTGCCAGCATCCCCCGAGCCAAGGGAAACGCTGAAGCTCTCTTT.

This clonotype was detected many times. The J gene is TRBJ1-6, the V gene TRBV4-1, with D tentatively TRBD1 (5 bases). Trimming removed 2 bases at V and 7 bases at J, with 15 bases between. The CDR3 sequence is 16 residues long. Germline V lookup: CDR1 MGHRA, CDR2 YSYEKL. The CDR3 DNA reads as TGCGCCAGCAGCCAAATGAGGCGGGGACCCAATTCACCCCTCCACTTT. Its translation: CASSQMRRGPNSPLHF.

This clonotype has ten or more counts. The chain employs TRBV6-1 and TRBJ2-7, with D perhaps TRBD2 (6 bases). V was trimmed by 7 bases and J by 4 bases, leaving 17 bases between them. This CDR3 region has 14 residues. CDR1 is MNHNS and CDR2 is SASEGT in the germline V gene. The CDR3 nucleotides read TGTGCCAGCACGATCACGGCTAGCGCTTACGAGCAGTACTTC. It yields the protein CASTITASAYEQYF.

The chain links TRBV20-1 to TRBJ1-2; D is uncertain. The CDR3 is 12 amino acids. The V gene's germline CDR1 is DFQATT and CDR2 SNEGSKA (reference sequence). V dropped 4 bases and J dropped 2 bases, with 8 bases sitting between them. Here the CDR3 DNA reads TGCAGTGCTACTAATACGAACTATGGCTACACCTTC. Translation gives CSATNTNYGYTF.

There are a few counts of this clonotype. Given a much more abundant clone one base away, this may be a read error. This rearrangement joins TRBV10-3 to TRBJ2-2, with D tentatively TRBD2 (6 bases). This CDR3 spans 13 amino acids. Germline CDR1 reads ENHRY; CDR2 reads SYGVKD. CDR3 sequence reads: CAISGGNIGELFF. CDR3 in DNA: TGTGCCATCAGCGGGGGTAACATCGGGGAGCTGTTTTTT.

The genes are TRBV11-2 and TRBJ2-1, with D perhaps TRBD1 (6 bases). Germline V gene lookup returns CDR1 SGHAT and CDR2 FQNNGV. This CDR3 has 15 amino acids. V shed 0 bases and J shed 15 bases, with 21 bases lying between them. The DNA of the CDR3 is TGTGCCAGCAGCTTAGAAGGGGGAGAGATCAATGTGCGGTTCTTC. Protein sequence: CASSLEGGEINVRFF.

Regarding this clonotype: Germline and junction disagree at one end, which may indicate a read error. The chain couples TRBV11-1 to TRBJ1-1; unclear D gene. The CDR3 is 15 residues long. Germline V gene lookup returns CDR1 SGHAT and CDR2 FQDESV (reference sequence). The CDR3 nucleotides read TGTGGCAGCAGCCCGCTCGGGGATATGAACACTGAAGCTTTCTTT. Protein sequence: CGSSPLGDMNTEAFF.

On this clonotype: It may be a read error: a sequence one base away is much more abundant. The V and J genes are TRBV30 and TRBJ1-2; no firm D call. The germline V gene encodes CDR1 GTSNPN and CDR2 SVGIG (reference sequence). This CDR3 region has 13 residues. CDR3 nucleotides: TGTGCCTGGACCAAGAGACCCTACTATGTCTACACCTTC. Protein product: CAWTKRPYYVYTF.

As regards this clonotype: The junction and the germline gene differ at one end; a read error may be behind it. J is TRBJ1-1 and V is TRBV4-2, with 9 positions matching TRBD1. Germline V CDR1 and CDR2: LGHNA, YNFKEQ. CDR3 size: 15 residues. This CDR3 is CASSQDRGSFTEALF. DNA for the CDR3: TGTGCCAGTAGCCAAGACAGGGGGTCTTTCACTGAAGCTCTCTTT.

CDR3 in amino acids: CASSYSCDGPVAFF. The CDR3 nucleotides are TGTGCCAGCAGTTACTCGTGTGACGGTCCTGTAGCTTTCTTT. The V gene is TRBV6-5, the J gene TRBJ1-1; D unclear. Germline V gene lookup returns CDR1 MNHEY and CDR2 SVGAGI. The V end lost 0 bases, the J end lost 10 bases, and 15 bases lay between the germline ends. The CDR3 loop spans 14 amino acids.

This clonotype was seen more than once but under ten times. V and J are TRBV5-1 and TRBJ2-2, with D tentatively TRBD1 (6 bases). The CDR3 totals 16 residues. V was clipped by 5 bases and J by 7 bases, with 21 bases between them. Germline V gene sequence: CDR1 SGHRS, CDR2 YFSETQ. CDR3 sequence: CASRGANLPRRGELFF. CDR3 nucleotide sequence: TGCGCCAGCAGGGGGGCCAATCTGCCTCGACGCGGGGAGCTGTTTTTT.

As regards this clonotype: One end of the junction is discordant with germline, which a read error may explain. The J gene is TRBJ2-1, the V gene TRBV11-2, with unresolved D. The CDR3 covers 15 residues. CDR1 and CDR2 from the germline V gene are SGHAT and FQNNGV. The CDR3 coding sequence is TGTGCCAGCAGCTTAGGTGAGGTGGGCGCCAATGAGCACTTCTTC. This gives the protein CASSLGEVGANEHFF.

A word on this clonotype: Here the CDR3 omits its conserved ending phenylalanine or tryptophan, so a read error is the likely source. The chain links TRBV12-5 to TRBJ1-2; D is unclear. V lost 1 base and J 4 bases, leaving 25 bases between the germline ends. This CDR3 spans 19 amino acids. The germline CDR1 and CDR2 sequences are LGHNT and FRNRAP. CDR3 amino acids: CASGLAYERTSPSPYGYTS. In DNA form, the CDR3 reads TGTGCTAGTGGTTTGGCCTACGAACGGACCTCCCCGTCTCCCTATGGCTACACCTCC.

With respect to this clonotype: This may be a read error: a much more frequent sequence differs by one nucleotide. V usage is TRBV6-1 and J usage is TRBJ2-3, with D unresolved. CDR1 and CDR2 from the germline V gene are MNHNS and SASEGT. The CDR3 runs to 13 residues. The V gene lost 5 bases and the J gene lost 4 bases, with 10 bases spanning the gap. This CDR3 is CASSYEDADTQYF. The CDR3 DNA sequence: TGTGCCAGCAGTTACGAGGACGCAGATACGCAGTATTTT.

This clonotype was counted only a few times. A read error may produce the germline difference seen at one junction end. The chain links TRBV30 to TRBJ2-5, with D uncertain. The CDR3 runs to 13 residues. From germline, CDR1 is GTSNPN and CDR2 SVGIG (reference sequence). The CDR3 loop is CVWSPGNQETQYF. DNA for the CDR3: TGTGTCTGGAGTCCCGGCAACCAAGAGACCCAGTACTTC.

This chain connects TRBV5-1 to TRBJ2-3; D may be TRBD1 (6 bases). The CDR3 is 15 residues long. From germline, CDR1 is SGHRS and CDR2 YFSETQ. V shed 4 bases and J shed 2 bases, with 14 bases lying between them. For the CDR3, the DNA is TGCGCCAGCAGCGCCCGGGACACCAACACAGATACGCAGTATTTT. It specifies CASSARDTNTDTQYF.

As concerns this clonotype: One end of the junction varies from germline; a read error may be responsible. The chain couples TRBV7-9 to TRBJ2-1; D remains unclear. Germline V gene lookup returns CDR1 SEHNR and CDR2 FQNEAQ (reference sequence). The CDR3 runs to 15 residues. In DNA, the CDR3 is TGTGCCAACAGCTTAGTCACACAAACGGGCAATGAGCAGTTCTTC. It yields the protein CANSLVTQTGNEQFF.

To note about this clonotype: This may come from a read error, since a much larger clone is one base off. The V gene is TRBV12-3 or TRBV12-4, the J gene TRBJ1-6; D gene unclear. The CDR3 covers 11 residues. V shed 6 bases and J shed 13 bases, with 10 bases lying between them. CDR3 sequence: CASSSLEPLHF. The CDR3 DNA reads TGTGCCAGCAGCTCTCTTGAGCCCCTCCACTTT.